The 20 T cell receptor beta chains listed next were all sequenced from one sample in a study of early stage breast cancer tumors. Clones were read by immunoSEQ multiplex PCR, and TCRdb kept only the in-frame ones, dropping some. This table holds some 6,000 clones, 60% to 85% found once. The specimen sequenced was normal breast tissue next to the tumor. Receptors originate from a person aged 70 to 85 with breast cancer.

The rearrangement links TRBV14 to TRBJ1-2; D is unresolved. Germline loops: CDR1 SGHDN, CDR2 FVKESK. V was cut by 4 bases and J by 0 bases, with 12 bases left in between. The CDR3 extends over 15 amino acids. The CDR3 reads CASSPLGRANYGYTF. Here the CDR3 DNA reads TGTGCCAGCAGCCCCTTAGGGAGAGCTAACTATGGCTACACCTTC.

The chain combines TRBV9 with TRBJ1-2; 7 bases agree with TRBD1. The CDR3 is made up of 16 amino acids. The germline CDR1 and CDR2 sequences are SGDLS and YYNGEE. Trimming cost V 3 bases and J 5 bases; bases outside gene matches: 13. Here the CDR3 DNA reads TGTGCCAGCAGCGATAGAGGGACAGAACCAATGTATGGCTACACCTTC. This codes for CASSDRGTEPMYGYTF.

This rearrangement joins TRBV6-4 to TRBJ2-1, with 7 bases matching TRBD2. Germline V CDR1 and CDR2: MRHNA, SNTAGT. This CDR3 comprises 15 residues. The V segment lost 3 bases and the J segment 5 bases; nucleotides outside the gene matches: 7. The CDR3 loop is CASSERWEGNNEQFF. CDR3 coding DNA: TGTGCCAGCAGTGAGAGGTGGGAGGGAAACAATGAGCAGTTCTTC.

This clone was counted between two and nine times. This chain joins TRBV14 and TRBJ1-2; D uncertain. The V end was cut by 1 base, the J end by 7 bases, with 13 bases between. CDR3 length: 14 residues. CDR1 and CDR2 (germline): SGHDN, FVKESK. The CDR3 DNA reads TGTGCCAGCAGCCAAGTTCCGGGGATCTCTGGCTACACCTTC. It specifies CASSQVPGISGYTF.

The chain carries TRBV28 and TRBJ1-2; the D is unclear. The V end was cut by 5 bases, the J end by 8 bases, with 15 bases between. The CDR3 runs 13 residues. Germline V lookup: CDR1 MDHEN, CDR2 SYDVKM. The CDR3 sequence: CASSQQSPPGYTF. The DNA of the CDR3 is TGTGCCAGCAGTCAACAATCACCTCCCGGCTACACCTTC.

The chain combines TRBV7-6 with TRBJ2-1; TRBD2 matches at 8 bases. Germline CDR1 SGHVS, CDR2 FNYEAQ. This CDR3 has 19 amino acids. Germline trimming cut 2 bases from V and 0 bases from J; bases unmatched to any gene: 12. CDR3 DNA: TGTGCCAGCAGCTTATTGTCCCGGGAGGGCGAAAGCTCCTACAATGAGCAGTTCTTC. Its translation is CASSLLSREGESSYNEQFF.

CDR3 loop: CASSLKAGASTDTQYF. The DNA for the CDR3 is TGTGCCAGCAGCTTAAAGGCAGGTGCTAGCACAGATACGCAGTATTTT. The chain combines TRBV7-2 with TRBJ2-3; D is unresolved. Trimming took 2 bases from V and 0 from J, leaving 12 bases between them. CDR3 size: 16 residues. From germline, CDR1 is SGHTA and CDR2 FQGNSA.

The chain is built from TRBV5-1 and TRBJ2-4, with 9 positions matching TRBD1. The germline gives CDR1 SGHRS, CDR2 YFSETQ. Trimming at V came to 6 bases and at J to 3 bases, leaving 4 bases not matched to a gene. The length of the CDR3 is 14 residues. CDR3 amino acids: CASNAGQGKNIQYF. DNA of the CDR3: TGCGCCAGCAACGCGGGACAGGGCAAAAACATTCAGTACTTC.

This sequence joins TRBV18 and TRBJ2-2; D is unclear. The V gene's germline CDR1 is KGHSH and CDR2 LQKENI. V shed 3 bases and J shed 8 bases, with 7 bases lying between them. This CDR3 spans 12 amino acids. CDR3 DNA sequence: TGTGCCAGCTCACCCCAGGTTGGGGAGCTGTTTTTT. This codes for CASSPQVGELFF.

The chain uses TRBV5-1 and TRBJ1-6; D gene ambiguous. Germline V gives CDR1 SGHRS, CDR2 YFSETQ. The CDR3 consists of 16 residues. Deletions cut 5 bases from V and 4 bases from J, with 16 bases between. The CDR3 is CASSLNSGSYNSPLHF. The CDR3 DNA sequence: TGCGCCAGCAGTCTAAACTCCGGGAGTTATAATTCACCCCTCCACTTT.

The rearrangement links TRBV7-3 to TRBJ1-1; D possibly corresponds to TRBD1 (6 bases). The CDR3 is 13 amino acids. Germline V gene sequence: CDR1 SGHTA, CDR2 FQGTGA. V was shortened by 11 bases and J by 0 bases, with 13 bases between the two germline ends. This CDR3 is CASGGSMNTEAFF. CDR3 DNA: TGTGCCTCTGGGGGCAGCATGAACACTGAAGCTTTCTTT.

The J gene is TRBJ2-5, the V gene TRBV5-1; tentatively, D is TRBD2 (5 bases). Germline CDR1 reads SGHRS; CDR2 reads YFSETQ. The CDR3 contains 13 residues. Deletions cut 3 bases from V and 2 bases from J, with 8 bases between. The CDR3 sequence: CASSYGIQETQYF. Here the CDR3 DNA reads TGCGCCAGCAGCTACGGGATACAAGAGACCCAGTACTTC.

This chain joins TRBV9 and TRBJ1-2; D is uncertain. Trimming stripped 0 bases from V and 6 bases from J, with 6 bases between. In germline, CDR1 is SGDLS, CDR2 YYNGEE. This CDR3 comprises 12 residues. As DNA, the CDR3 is TGTGCCAGCAGCGTAGACGGGGATGGCTACACCTTC. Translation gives CASSVDGDGYTF.

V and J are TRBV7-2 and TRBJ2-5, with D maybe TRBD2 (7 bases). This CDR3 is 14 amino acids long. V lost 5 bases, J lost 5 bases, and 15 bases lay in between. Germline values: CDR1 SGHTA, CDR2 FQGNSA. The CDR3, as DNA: TGTGCCAGCAGCGGGGGGGCCGGGACTGAGACCCAGTACTTC. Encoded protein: CASSGGAGTETQYF. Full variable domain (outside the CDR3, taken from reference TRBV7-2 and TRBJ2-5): GAGVSQSPSNKVTEKGKDVELRCDPISGHTALYWYRQSLGQGLEFLIYFQGNSAPDKSGLPSDRFSAERTGGSVSTLTIQRTQQEDSAVYLCASSGGAGTETQYFGPGTRLLVL.

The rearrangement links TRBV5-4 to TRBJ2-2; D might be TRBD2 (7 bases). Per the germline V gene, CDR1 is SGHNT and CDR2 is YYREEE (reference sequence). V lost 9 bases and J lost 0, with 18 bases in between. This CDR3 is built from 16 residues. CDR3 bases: TGTGCCATTCAGGCTGGGGGGGGCTCGAACACCGGGGAGCTGTTTTTT. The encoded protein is CAIQAGGGSNTGELFF.

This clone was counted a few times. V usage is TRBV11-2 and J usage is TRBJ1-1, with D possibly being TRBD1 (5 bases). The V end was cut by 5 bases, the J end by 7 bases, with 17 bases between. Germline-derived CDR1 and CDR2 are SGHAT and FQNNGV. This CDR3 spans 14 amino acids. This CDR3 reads CASSKGGANFEAFF. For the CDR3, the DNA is TGTGCCAGCAGCAAAGGCGGGGCCAATTTTGAAGCTTTCTTT.

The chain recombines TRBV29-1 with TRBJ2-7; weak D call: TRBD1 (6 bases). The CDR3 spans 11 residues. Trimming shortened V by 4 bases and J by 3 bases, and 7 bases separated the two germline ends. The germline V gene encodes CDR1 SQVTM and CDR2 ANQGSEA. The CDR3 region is CSVAQGYEQYF. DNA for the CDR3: TGCAGCGTTGCACAGGGCTACGAGCAGTACTTC.

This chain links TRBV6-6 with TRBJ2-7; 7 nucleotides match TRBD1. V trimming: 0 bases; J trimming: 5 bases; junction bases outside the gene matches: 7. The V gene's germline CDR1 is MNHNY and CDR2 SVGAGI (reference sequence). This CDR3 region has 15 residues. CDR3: CASSYSSPGGDEQYF. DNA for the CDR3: TGTGCCAGCAGTTACTCTTCACCAGGGGGTGACGAGCAGTACTTC.

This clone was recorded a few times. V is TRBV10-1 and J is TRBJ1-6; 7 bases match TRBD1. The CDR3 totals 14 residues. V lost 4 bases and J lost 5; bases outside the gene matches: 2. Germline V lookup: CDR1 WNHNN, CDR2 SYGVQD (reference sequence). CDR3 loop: CASSAGQNNSPLHF. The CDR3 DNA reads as TGCGCCAGCAGTGCGGGACAGAATAATTCACCCCTCCACTTT.

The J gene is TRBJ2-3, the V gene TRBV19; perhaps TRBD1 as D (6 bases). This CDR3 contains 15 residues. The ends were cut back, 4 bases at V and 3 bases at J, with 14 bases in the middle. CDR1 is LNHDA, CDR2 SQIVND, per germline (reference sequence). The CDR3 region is CASSRDLGGTDTQYF. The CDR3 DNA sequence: TGTGCCAGTAGTAGAGATCTAGGGGGAACAGATACGCAGTATTTT.